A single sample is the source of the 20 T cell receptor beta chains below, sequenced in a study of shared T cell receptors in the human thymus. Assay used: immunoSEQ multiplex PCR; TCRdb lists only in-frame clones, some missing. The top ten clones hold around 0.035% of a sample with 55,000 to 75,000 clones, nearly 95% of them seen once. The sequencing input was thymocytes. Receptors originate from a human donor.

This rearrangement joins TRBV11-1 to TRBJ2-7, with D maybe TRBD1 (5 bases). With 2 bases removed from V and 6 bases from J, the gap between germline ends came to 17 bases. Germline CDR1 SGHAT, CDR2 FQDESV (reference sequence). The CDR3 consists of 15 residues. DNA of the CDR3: TGTGCCAGCAGCTTACGATATTGCAGGGCAAGCGAGCAGTACTTC. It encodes CASSLRYCRASEQYF. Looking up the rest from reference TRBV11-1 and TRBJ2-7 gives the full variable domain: EAEVAQSPRYKITEKSQAVAFWCDPISGHATLYWYRQILGQGPELLVQFQDESVVDDSQLPKDRFSAERLKGVDSTLKIQPAELGDSAMYLCASSLRYCRASEQYFGPGTRLTVT.

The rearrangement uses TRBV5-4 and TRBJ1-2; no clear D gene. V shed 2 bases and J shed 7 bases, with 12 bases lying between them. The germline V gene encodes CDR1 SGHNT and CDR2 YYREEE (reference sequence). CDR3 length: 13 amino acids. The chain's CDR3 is CASSLTLMGGYTF. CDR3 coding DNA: TGTGCCAGCAGCTTAACGTTGATGGGTGGCTACACCTTC.

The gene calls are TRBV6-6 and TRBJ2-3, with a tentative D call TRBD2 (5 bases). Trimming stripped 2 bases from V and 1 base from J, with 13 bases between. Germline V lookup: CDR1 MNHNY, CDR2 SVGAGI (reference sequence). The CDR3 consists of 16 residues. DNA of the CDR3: TGTGCCAGCAGTTACGGACGAGGGCGGGGCACAGATACGCAGTATTTT. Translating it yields CASSYGRGRGTDTQYF.

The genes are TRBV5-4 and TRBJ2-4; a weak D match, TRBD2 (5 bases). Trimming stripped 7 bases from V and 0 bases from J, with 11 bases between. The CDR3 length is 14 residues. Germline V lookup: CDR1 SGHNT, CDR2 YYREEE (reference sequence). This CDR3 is CASSSGLAKNIQYF. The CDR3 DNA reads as TGTGCCAGCTCAAGCGGACTAGCCAAAAACATTCAGTACTTC.

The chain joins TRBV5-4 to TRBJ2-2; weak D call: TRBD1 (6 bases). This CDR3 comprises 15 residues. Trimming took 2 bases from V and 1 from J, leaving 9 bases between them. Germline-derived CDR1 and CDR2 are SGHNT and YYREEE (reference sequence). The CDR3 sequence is CASSFRDKNTGELFF. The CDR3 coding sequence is TGTGCCAGCAGCTTCCGGGACAAGAACACCGGGGAGCTGTTTTTT.

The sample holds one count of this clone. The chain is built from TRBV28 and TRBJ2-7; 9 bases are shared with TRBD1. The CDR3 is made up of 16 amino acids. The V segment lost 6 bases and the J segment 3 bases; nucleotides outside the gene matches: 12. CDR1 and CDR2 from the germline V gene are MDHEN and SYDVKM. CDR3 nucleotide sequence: TGTGCCAGCAGCTTCTCGACAGGGGGTATCTTCTACGAGCAGTACTTC. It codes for CASSFSTGGIFYEQYF.

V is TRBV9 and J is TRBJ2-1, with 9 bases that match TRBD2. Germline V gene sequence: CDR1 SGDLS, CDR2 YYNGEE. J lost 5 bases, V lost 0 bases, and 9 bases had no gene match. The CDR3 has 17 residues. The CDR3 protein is CASSVARIPSGDNEQFF. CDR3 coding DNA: TGTGCCAGCAGCGTAGCCCGAATTCCTAGCGGGGACAATGAGCAGTTCTTC. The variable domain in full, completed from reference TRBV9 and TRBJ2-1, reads DSGVTQTPKHLITATGQRVTLRCSPRSGDLSVYWYQQSLDQGLQFLIQYYNGEERAKGNILERFSAQQFPDLHSELNLSSLELGDSALYFCASSVARIPSGDNEQFFGPGTRLTVL.

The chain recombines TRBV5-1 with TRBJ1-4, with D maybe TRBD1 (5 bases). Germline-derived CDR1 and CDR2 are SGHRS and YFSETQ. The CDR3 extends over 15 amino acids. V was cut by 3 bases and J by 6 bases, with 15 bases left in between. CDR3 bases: TGCGCCAGCAGCTCTTGGACATCCCGGGATGAAAAACTGTTTTTT. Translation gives CASSSWTSRDEKLFF.

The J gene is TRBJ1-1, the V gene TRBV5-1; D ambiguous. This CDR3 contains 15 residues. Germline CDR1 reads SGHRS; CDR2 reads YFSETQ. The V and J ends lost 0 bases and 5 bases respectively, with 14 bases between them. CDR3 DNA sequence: TGCGCCAGCAGCTTGGCCGGAGGGTTTGAGACTGAAGCTTTCTTT. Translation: CASSLAGGFETEAFF.

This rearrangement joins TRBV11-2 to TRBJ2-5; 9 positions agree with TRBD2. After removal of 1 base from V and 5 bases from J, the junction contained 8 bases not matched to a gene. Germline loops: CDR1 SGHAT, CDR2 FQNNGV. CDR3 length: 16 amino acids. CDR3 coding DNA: TGTGCCAGCAGCTTAGTCGTCCTAGCGGGGTGGGAGACCCAGTACTTC. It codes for CASSLVVLAGWETQYF.

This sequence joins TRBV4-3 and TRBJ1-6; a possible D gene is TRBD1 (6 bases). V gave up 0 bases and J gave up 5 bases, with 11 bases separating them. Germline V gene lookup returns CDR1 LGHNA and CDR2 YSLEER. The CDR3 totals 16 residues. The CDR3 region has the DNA TGCGCCAGCAGCCAAGATTGGGGGCACAATAATTCACCCCTCCACTTT. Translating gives CASSQDWGHNNSPLHF.

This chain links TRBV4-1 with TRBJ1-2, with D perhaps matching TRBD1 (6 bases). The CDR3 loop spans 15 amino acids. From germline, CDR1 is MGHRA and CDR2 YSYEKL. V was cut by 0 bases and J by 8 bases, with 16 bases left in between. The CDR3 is CASSQDDRSGKGYTF. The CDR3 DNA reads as TGCGCCAGCAGCCAAGATGACAGGTCTGGGAAAGGCTACACCTTC.

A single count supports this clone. CDR3 sequence (DNA): TGTGCCAGCAGCCGTAAACAGGGGCCCGGGGGGCAGCCCCAGCATTTT. This gives the protein CASSRKQGPGGQPQHF. This chain uses TRBV5-5 with TRBJ1-5; TRBD1 matches at 7 bases. The ends lost 4 bases at V and 7 bases at J; junction bases unmatched: 14. CDR1 and CDR2 from the germline V gene are SGHKS and YYEKEE (reference sequence). This CDR3 contains 16 residues.

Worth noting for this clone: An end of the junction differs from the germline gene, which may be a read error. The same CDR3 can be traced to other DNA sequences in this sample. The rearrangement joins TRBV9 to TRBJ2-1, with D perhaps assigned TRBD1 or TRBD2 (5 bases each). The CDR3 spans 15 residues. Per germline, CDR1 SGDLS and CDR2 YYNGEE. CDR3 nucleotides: TGTGCCAGCAGCGTTGGGGGTTTGCCATACAATGAACAGTTCTTC. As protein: CASSVGGLPYNEQFF.

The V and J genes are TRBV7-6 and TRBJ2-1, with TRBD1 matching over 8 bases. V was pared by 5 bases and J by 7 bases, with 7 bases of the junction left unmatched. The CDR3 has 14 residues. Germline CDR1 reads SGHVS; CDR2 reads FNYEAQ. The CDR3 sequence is CASSTGTGLNEQFF. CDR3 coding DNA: TGTGCCAGCAGCACCGGGACAGGTCTAAATGAGCAGTTCTTC.

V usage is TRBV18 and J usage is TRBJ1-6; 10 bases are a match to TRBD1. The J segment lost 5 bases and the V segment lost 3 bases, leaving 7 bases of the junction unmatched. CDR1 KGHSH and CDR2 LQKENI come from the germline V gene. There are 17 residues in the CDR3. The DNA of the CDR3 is TGTGCCAGCTCACCCGTGGACAGGGGGACCAATAATTCACCCCTCCACTTT. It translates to CASSPVDRGTNNSPLHF.

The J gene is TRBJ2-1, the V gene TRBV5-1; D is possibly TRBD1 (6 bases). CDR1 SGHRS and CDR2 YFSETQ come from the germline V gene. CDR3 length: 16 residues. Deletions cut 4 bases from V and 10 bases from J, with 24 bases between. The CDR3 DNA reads TGCGCCAGCAGCCCGGGGACATTCTTTGGTCATGTCGAGCAGTTCTTC. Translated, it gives CASSPGTFFGHVEQFF.

CDR3 nucleotides: TGTGCCAGCCTACAGGGAGCTGGAAACACCATATATTTT. Its protein product is CASLQGAGNTIYF. The rearrangement links TRBV10-3 to TRBJ1-3, with D possibly matching TRBD1 (6 bases). Germline-derived CDR1 and CDR2 are ENHRY and SYGVKD. The CDR3 totals 13 residues. Trimming cost V 10 bases and J 2 bases, with 12 bases left between them.

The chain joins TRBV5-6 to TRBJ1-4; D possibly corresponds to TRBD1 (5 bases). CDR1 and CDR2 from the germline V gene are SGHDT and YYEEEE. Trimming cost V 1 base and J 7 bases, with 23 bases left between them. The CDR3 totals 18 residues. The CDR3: CASSLFHTGAEGSEKLFF. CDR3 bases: TGTGCCAGCAGCTTGTTCCATACAGGAGCCGAAGGTAGTGAAAAACTGTTTTTT.

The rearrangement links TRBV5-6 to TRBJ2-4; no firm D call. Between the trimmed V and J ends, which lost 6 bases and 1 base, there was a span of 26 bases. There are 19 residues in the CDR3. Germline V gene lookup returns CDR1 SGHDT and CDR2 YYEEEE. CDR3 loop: CASNPWELKQKGAKNIQYF. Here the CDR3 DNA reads TGTGCCAGCAACCCATGGGAACTCAAGCAAAAAGGTGCCAAAAACATTCAGTACTTC. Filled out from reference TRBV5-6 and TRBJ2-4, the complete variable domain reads DAGVTQSPTHLIKTRGQQVTLRCSPKSGHDTVSWYQQALGQGPQFIFQYYEEEERQRGNFPDRFSGHQFPNYSSELNVNALLLGDSALYLCASNPWELKQKGAKNIQYFGAGTRLSVL.